This T cell receptor beta chain is drawn from a study of blood T cells in healthy people across ages. V shed 5 bases, J shed 5 bases, and the junction held 11 bases outside the gene matches. This CDR3 is 15 amino acids long. Per germline, CDR1 DFQATT and CDR2 SNEGSKA (reference sequence). Using a J-beta primer mix together with a sample-barcoded 5' primer, a second PCR was run for roughly 7 to 11 cycles. One entry per CDR3 protein, called by TCRdb with MiXCR from the 5' RACE reads. The sample consists of fewer than 2 million distinct CDR3 sequences, roughly two fifths of them appearing once. Sequencing was done on a sample of blood. The receptor was derived from a human donor in good health. The rearrangement uses TRBV20-1 and TRBJ2-1, with 8 bases matching TRBD1. CDR3 residues: CSARSTGGSHNEQFF. The DNA for the CDR3 is TGCAGTGCTCGAAGTACAGGGGGTAGTCACAATGAGCAGTTCTTC.